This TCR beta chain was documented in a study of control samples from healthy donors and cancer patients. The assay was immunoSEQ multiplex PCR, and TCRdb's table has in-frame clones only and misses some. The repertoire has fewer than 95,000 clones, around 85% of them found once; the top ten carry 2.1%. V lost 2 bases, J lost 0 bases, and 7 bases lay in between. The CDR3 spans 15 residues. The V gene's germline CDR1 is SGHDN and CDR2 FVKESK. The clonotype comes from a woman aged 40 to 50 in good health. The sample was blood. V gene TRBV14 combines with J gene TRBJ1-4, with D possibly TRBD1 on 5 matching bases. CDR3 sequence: CASSQQGATNEKLFF. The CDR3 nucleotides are TGTGCCAGCAGCCAACAGGGTGCAACTAATGAAAAACTGTTTTTT.